This is a list of T cell receptor beta chains from one sample in a study of blood T cells in healthy people across ages. One entry per CDR3 protein, called by TCRdb with MiXCR from the 5' RACE reads. The sample lists 920,000 or so distinct CDR3 sequences; 45% were seen once. The sample was blood. The receptors were sampled from a woman in her sixties or seventies in good health. Each CDR3 is given with its conserved first and last residue. Fields, in order: D gene, J gene, V gene, clone size, CDR3 protein, CDR3 DNA. A D gene is named only where the DNA matches it firmly. Where a row states a size, it is once, few, many or the class of an expanded clone; other rows omit it.

TRBD2 | TRBJ2-7 | TRBV25-1 | . | CASSETLANEQYF | TGTGCCAGCAGTGAAACACTAGCGAATGAGCAGTACTTC
. | TRBJ2-4 | TRBV5-4 | . | CASSLEVGIQYF | TGTGCCAGCAGCTTGGAAGTGGGCATTCAGTACTTC
TRBD1 | TRBJ2-1 | TRBV7-9 | few | CASSSRQGSYNEQFF | TGTGCCAGCAGCTCCCGACAGGGTTCCTACAATGAGCAGTTCTTC
TRBD2 | TRBJ2-7 | TRBV20-1 | . | CSAAIPPGLAIQGRPYEQYF | TGCAGTGCTGCCATCCCCCCGGGACTAGCGATTCAAGGGAGACCCTACGAGCAGTACTTT
. | TRBJ2-5 | TRBV6-1 | . | CACSEDRREETQYF | TGTGCCTGCAGTGAAGATAGGAGAGAAGAGACCCAGTACTTC
. | TRBJ1-6 | TRBV20-1 | . | CSARGVSDNSPLHF | TGCAGTGCTAGAGGGGTTTCTGATAATTCACCCCTCCACTTT
. | TRBJ2-5 | TRBV6-5 | . | CASSYSMNQETQYF | TGTGCCAGCAGTTACTCAATGAACCAAGAGACCCAGTACTTC
TRBD1 | TRBJ2-7 | TRBV20-1 | few | CSAGTDPYEQYF | TGCAGTGCGGGGACAGATCCTTACGAGCAGTACTTC
. | TRBJ2-3 | TRBV29-1 | few | CSVVWLAVGSDTQYF | TGCAGCGTTGTATGGTTGGCGGTGGGGTCAGATACGCAGTATTTT
TRBD1 | TRBJ2-7 | TRBV10-3 | . | CATGTGGSYEQYF | TGTGCCACCGGGACAGGGGGCAGTTACGAGCAGTACTTC
. | TRBJ2-7 | TRBV9 | few | CASSVVGADEQYF | TGTGCCAGCAGCGTAGTGGGTGCGGACGAGCAGTACTTC
. | TRBJ2-1 | TRBV6-1 | . | CATIRTQGHSGSSPYNEQFF | TGTGCCACCATCCGGACCCAGGGGCATAGCGGATCGAGCCCCTACAATGAGCAGTTCTTC
TRBD1 | TRBJ1-1 | TRBV18 | . | CASSPNQLGQGGTEAFF | TGTGCCAGCTCCCCCAACCAATTGGGACAGGGGGGCACTGAAGCTTTCTTT
TRBD1 | TRBJ2-1 | TRBV20-1 | . | CSAGTGANEQFF | TGCAGTGCTGGGACAGGGGCGAATGAGCAGTTCTTC
TRBD2 | TRBJ2-7 | TRBV28 | once | CAGSNSYGSGTTNYEQYF | TGTGCCGGCAGCAATTCCTATGGATCTGGGACTACCAACTACGAGCAGTACTTC
. | TRBJ1-1 | TRBV6-2/TRBV6-3 | once | CASSYSTGGANTEAFF | TGTGCCAGCAGTTACTCGACGGGGGGTGCGAACACTGAAGCTTTCTTT
TRBD2 | TRBJ2-7 | TRBV10-3 | many | CAISESRGTSSYEQYF | TGTGCCATCAGTGAGTCGAGGGGGACTAGCTCCTACGAGCAGTACTTC
. | TRBJ2-7 | TRBV15 | few | CATSRDPTSSYEQYF | TGTGCCACCAGCAGAGACCCGACTAGCTCCTACGAGCAGTACTTC
. | TRBJ2-7 | TRBV6-5 | once | CASSGGRGLSGEQYF | TGTGCCAGCAGTGGGGGCCGGGGGCTTTCTGGCGAGCAGTACTTC
. | TRBJ2-3 | TRBV4-2 | few | CASSQDYGADTQYF | TGTGCCAGCAGCCAAGATTATGGTGCAGATACGCAGTATTTT
TRBD2 | TRBJ2-7 | TRBV27 | . | CASSKTSGVSYEQYF | TGTGCCAGCAGTAAGACTAGCGGGGTCTCCTACGAGCAGTACTTC
. | TRBJ2-5 | TRBV29-1 | . | CSVDPSETQYF | TGCAGCGTTGACCCATCAGAGACCCAGTACTTC
. | TRBJ2-7 | TRBV4-2 | many | CASSVNRDSYYEQYF | TGTGCCAGCAGTGTCAACCGGGACTCGTACTACGAGCAGTACTTC
TRBD2 | TRBJ2-1 | TRBV11-2 | . | CASLLTSGGSYNEQFF | TGTGCCAGCCTGCTTACTAGCGGGGGTTCCTACAATGAGCAGTTCTTC
. | TRBJ2-7 | TRBV5-1 | many | CASSLARGASYEQYF | TGCGCCAGCAGCTTGGCCCGGGGCGCCTCCTACGAGCAGTACTTC
. | TRBJ2-3 | TRBV18 | . | CASSQRSSGSTDTQYF | TGTGCCAGCTCCCAAAGGTCGAGCGGCAGCACAGATACGCAGTATTTT
TRBD1 | TRBJ2-3 | TRBV20-1 | few | CSARPGRTGGDTQYF | TGCAGTGCTAGACCTGGCCGAACAGGGGGAGATACGCAGTATTTT
TRBD1 | TRBJ1-1 | TRBV7-9 | . | CASSGWTGGGTEAFF | TGTGCCAGCAGCGGATGGACAGGGGGTGGTACTGAAGCTTTCTTT
. | TRBJ2-5 | TRBV27 | . | CASSPDSIQETQYF | TGTGCCAGCAGTCCCGATTCCATTCAAGAGACCCAGTACTTC
TRBD2 | TRBJ2-4 | TRBV2 | . | CASRLAGGEGNIQYF | TGTGCCAGCAGGCTAGCGGGGGGAGAGGGAAACATTCAGTACTTC
. | TRBJ1-5 | TRBV6-2/TRBV6-3 | . | CASSLRFSYQPQHF | TGTGCCAGCAGCCTCAGGTTTTCCTATCAGCCCCAGCATTTT
TRBD2 | TRBJ2-1 | TRBV27 | . | CASSLSGTSGGGSYNEQFF | TGTGCCAGCAGTTTATCGGGGACTAGCGGGGGGGGATCCTACAATGAGCAGTTCTTC
. | TRBJ1-2 | TRBV20-1 | few | CSARLGQQNYGYTF | TGCAGTGCTAGATTAGGACAGCAAAACTATGGCTACACCTTC
. | TRBJ2-7 | TRBV7-2 | many | CASTPTYGSEQYF | TGTGCCAGCACCCCGACGTACGGGAGCGAGCAGTACTTC
. | TRBJ2-5 | TRBV20-1 | few | CSARDLGTLVGETQYF | TGCAGTGCTAGAGATTTGGGGACCCTAGTCGGGGAGACCCAGTACTTC
. | TRBJ2-1 | TRBV3-1 | . | CASSLNSRGYNEQFF | TGTGCCAGCAGCCTAAACTCAAGGGGCTACAATGAGCAGTTCTTC
. | TRBJ1-2 | TRBV27 | few | CASGTIWDSGDGYTF | TGTGCCAGCGGAACGATCTGGGACTCTGGTGATGGCTACACCTTC